What follows are 29 T cell receptor beta chains derived from one specimen sequenced in a study of blood T cell repertoires in COVID-19. Clones were read by immunoSEQ multiplex PCR, and TCRdb kept only the in-frame ones, dropping some. The sample consists of 200,000 to 250,000 clones, around 88% of them appearing once. Sequencing used peripheral blood. Receptors originate from a woman aged 30 to 39 with COVID-19, enrolled during active disease.

The chain recombines TRBV14 with TRBJ2-3; 7 bases are a match to TRBD2. The junction had 4 bases not matched to a gene; V was cut back by 3 bases and J by 4 bases. The germline gives CDR1 SGHDN, CDR2 FVKESK. The CDR3 runs 14 residues. CDR3 protein: CASSQGLAADTQYF. The CDR3 DNA follows: TGTGCCAGCAGCCAGGGTCTAGCGGCAGATACGCAGTATTTT.

This chain uses TRBV7-9 with TRBJ2-5, with D possibly TRBD1 on 5 matching bases. V lost 5 bases and J lost 2, with 12 bases in between. The CDR3 is made up of 14 amino acids. The V gene's germline CDR1 is SEHNR and CDR2 FQNEAQ (reference sequence). The CDR3 DNA follows: TGTGCCAGCAGCCGCGAAGACAGACAAGAGACCCAGTACTTC. It codes for CASSREDRQETQYF.

The chain carries TRBV7-2 and TRBJ1-3; D remains ambiguous. The germline V and J ends were trimmed by 1 base and 0 bases, with 7 bases remaining between them. This CDR3 is 15 amino acids long. Per the germline V gene, CDR1 is SGHTA and CDR2 is FQGNSA. The CDR3 region is CASSLDRFSGNTIYF. CDR3 in DNA: TGTGCCAGCAGCTTAGACCGGTTCTCTGGAAACACCATATATTTT.

The chain couples TRBV6-5 to TRBJ2-7; TRBD2 aligns across 7 bases. Looked up from germline, CDR1 is MNHEY and CDR2 is SVGAGI. Losses at the gene ends were 5 bases for V and 4 bases for J; bases not matched to a gene: 8. The CDR3 extends over 14 amino acids. CDR3 DNA: TGTGCCAGCAGTCAACTAGCGCAGAATTACGAGCAGTACGTC. Protein product: CASSQLAQNYEQYV.

This clone was detected many times. The V gene is TRBV5-1, the J gene TRBJ2-2; TRBD1 agrees at 9 bases. The germline CDR1 and CDR2 sequences are SGHRS and YFSETQ. The CDR3 is 19 amino acids. Trimming cost V 6 bases and J 0 bases; bases outside gene matches: 15. CDR3 protein: CASTETGQGVIANTGELFF. CDR3 DNA sequence: TGCGCCAGCACCGAAACGGGACAGGGCGTTATCGCGAACACCGGGGAGCTGTTTTTT.

In this sample, this clone turned up once. J is TRBJ2-5 and V is TRBV12-5, with D perhaps TRBD2 (6 bases). Trimming cost V 4 bases and J 5 bases, with 8 bases left between them. This CDR3 comprises 12 residues. Germline CDR1 is LGHNT and CDR2 is FRNRAP. CDR3 sequence: CASGWREETQYF. CDR3 in DNA: TGTGCTAGTGGTTGGAGGGAGGAGACCCAGTACTTC.

This chain connects TRBV6-2 or TRBV6-3 to TRBJ2-5; 8 nucleotides align to TRBD2. The CDR3 has 16 amino acids. The ends lost 0 bases at V and 1 base at J; junction bases unmatched: 4. The germline V gene encodes CDR1 MNHEY and CDR2 SVGEGT. The CDR3 sequence: CASSYSERGPQETQYF. As DNA, the CDR3 is TGTGCCAGCAGTTACTCGGAGCGGGGGCCCCAAGAGACCCAGTACTTC.

The V gene is TRBV2, the J gene TRBJ1-6, with D tentatively TRBD1 (5 bases). This CDR3 has 16 amino acids. The V end was cut by 4 bases, the J end by 3 bases, with 13 bases between. Germline CDR1 SNHLY, CDR2 FYNNEI. The CDR3 nucleotides read TGTGCCAGCAGTGGGGGGGGACCTTTCTATAATTCACCCCTCCACTTT. Translating it yields CASSGGGPFYNSPLHF.

In this sample, this clone turned up a few times. The CDR3 sequence is CASSPRQGGIETQYF. In DNA, the CDR3 is TGTGCCAGCAGCCCTAGACAGGGCGGCATAGAGACCCAGTACTTC. The chain employs TRBV7-6 and TRBJ2-5; 7 nucleotides agree with TRBD1. Germline CDR1 SGHVS, CDR2 FNYEAQ. The CDR3 is 15 residues long. The trim removed 5 bases at V and 4 bases at J, leaving 10 bases unmatched.

This chain links TRBV30 with TRBJ2-7; 8 bases are shared with TRBD1. The germline gives CDR1 GTSNPN, CDR2 SVGIG (reference sequence). Trimming cost V 1 base and J 0 bases; bases outside gene matches: 8. The CDR3 loop spans 16 amino acids. The CDR3 loop reads CAWSDPHRGNSYEQYV. The CDR3 DNA follows: TGTGCCTGGAGTGACCCCCACAGGGGGAACTCCTACGAGCAGTACGTC.

The chain employs TRBV10-3 and TRBJ1-2; 11 bases match TRBD1. Germline CDR1 and CDR2: ENHRY and SYGVKD. CDR3 length: 15 amino acids. Losses at the gene ends were 7 bases for V and 4 bases for J; bases not matched to a gene: 8. The CDR3 nucleotides read TGTGCCATCACCCCCGGACAGGGGGCTGGCTATGGCTACACCTTC. Translated, it gives CAITPGQGAGYGYTF.

The genes are TRBV15 and TRBJ2-1; D is unresolved. Germline loops: CDR1 LNHNV, CDR2 YYDKDF (reference sequence). Trimming took 3 bases from V and 1 from J, leaving 13 bases between them. The CDR3 is made up of 16 amino acids. The CDR3 sequence: CATSSPLLVSYNEQFF. CDR3 DNA: TGTGCCACCAGCAGTCCACTGCTAGTTTCCTACAATGAGCAGTTCTTC.

The chain recombines TRBV13 with TRBJ2-5; 7 bases match TRBD1. V shed 7 bases and J 5 bases; nucleotides not matched to a gene: 10. The CDR3 length is 14 residues. CDR1 and CDR2 (germline): PRHDT, FYEKMQ (reference sequence). The CDR3 coding sequence is TGTGCCAGCACCCTACAGGGGAGCGAGGAGACCCAGTACTTC. It is translated as CASTLQGSEETQYF.

This clone has a handful of counts. The V gene is TRBV28, the J gene TRBJ1-2; 8 nucleotides align to TRBD1. This CDR3 spans 18 amino acids. Germline trimming cut 1 base from V and 3 bases from J; bases unmatched to any gene: 13. Per the germline V gene, CDR1 is MDHEN and CDR2 is SYDVKM. The CDR3 here is CASSLSAWWGRGHYGYTF. CDR3 sequence (DNA): TGTGCCAGCAGTTTATCTGCGTGGTGGGGCAGGGGGCACTATGGCTACACCTTC.

This rearrangement joins TRBV9 to TRBJ2-3; 7 positions agree with TRBD2. The CDR3 loop spans 15 amino acids. Germline values: CDR1 SGDLS, CDR2 YYNGEE. Losses at the gene ends were 2 bases for V and 1 base for J; bases not matched to a gene: 4. CDR3 region: CASSVAGERTDTQYF. Here the CDR3 DNA reads TGTGCCAGCAGCGTCGCGGGGGAGCGCACAGATACGCAGTATTTT.

The V gene is TRBV11-2, the J gene TRBJ2-1, with 7 bases lining up with TRBD2. Germline V gene sequence: CDR1 SGHAT, CDR2 FQNNGV. The CDR3 is 15 amino acids. The ends lost 5 bases at V and 3 bases at J; junction bases unmatched: 7. CDR3 DNA: TGTGCCAGCAGCCCAAGCGGGACCTACTACAATGAGCAGTTCTTC. This sequence encodes CASSPSGTYYNEQFF.

The V gene is TRBV11-1, the J gene TRBJ1-2; D is possibly TRBD1 (6 bases). The V and J ends lost 6 bases and 4 bases respectively, with 12 bases between them. This CDR3 region has 13 residues. Per the germline V gene, CDR1 is SGHAT and CDR2 is FQDESV (reference sequence). CDR3 DNA: TGTGCCAGCAGTCCCGGACAGTTCTATGGCTACACCTTC. Encoded protein: CASSPGQFYGYTF.

This clone was found once. J is TRBJ2-2 and V is TRBV4-3, with TRBD2 matching 8 bases. Germline lookup yields CDR1 LGHNA and CDR2 YSLEER. Trimming removed 1 base from V and 7 bases from J; junction bases left unmatched: 11. CDR3 length equals 17 residues. The CDR3 nucleotides are TGCGCCAGCAGCCAAGTATTGTCGGGAGGGCCGGACGGGGAGCTGTTTTTT. Translation: CASSQVLSGGPDGELFF.

The V and J genes are TRBV6-5 and TRBJ2-7, with 7 bases aligning to TRBD2. The germline V gene encodes CDR1 MNHEY and CDR2 SVGAGI. The CDR3 is 15 residues long. V trimming: 8 bases; J trimming: 0 bases; junction bases outside the gene matches: 10. The CDR3 is CASHGGRGLSYEQYV. DNA of the CDR3: TGTGCCAGCCACGGAGGGAGGGGTCTCTCCTACGAGCAGTACGTC.

The J gene is TRBJ1-1, the V gene TRBV12-1. TRBV12-1 is given as a pseudogene. CDR3 length: 16 amino acids. CDR3 sequence reads: CASSFEHPKTNTEAFF. CDR3 nucleotide sequence: TGTGCCAGCAGCTTTGAGCACCCGAAAACGAACACTGAAGCTTTCTTT.

V usage is TRBV10-3 and J usage is TRBJ2-2; D perhaps matches TRBD1 (6 bases). Germline CDR1 reads ENHRY; CDR2 reads SYGVKD. V lost 6 bases and J 0 bases, leaving 11 bases between the germline ends. The CDR3 is made up of 15 amino acids. CDR3 sequence (DNA): TGTGCCATCAGCTACAGGGAAACGAACACCGGGGAGCTGTTTTTT. Residues: CAISYRETNTGELFF.

The CDR3 sequence is CASSLTGGELFF. Here the CDR3 DNA reads TGTGCCAGCAGCTTGACGGGCGGGGAGCTGTTTTTT. The rearrangement joins TRBV5-4 to TRBJ2-2; no reliable D call. Trimming removed 1 base at V and 7 bases at J, with 5 bases between. The CDR3 totals 12 residues. From germline, CDR1 is SGHNT and CDR2 YYREEE (reference sequence). The full variable domain, in which reference TRBV5-4 and TRBJ2-2 provide the parts outside the CDR3, is ETGVTQSPTHLIKTRGQQVTLRCSSQSGHNTVSWYQQALGQGPQFIFQYYREEENGRGNFPPRFSGLQFPNYSSELNVNALELDDSALYLCASSLTGGELFFGEGSRLTVL.

V is TRBV10-3 and J is TRBJ1-4; D is undetermined. Germline loops: CDR1 ENHRY, CDR2 SYGVKD. The CDR3 covers 13 residues. V lost 7 bases, J lost 8 bases, and 14 bases lay in between. The CDR3 is CAIKGRETEKLFF. The CDR3 DNA reads as TGTGCCATCAAGGGCCGGGAGACGGAAAAACTGTTTTTT.

CDR3 residues: CASSSREGPDTQYF. The CDR3 region has the DNA TGTGCCAGCAGTTCGCGGGAGGGCCCAGATACGCAGTATTTT. V is TRBV27 and J is TRBJ2-3, with TRBD2 matching over 9 bases. This CDR3 is built from 14 residues. CDR1 MNHEY and CDR2 SMNVEV come from the germline V gene (reference sequence). V shed 4 bases, J shed 4 bases, and the junction held 3 bases outside the gene matches.

This chain joins TRBV19 and TRBJ1-1; tentative D call: TRBD1 (5 bases). CDR3 length equals 12 residues. Trimming removed 3 bases at V and 6 bases at J, with 8 bases between. Germline-derived CDR1 and CDR2 are LNHDA and SQIVND (reference sequence). The CDR3 nucleotides are TGTGCCAGTAGTATCGCGGGGGCTGAAGCTTTCTTT. This gives the protein CASSIAGAEAFF.

The chain joins TRBV5-1 to TRBJ2-4; 7 bases line up with TRBD1. The germline V gene has CDR1 SGHRS and CDR2 YFSETQ. This CDR3 comprises 14 residues. V lost 6 bases to trimming and J lost 3 bases; unmatched junction nucleotides: 6. CDR3 sequence reads: CASKLPGGKNIQYF. The CDR3 DNA follows: TGCGCCAGCAAATTGCCAGGGGGCAAAAACATTCAGTACTTC.

The V and J genes are TRBV19 and TRBJ1-3; D may be TRBD1 (5 bases). Trimming took off 7 bases at V and 8 bases at J, with 18 bases between the two ends. CDR1 is LNHDA, CDR2 SQIVND, per germline (reference sequence). The CDR3 has 14 residues. In nucleotides, the CDR3 is TGTGCCAGTAATAATGCAGGGCTTGCGGACACCATATATTTT. Encoded protein: CASNNAGLADTIYF.

The count of this clone is one. The rearrangement uses TRBV7-2 and TRBJ2-1; 10 nucleotides line up with TRBD1. The germline gives CDR1 SGHTA, CDR2 FQGNSA. J lost 5 bases, V lost 3 bases, and 7 bases had no gene match. The CDR3 has 16 amino acids. The CDR3 coding sequence is TGTGCCAGCAGCTTCACTAGGGACAGGGGTAACAATGAGCAGTTCTTC. Translating it yields CASSFTRDRGNNEQFF.

J is TRBJ2-5 and V is TRBV11-3; D call uncertain. CDR1 and CDR2 (germline): SGHNT, YENEEA. Deletions cut 5 bases from V and 2 bases from J, with 9 bases between. The length of the CDR3 is 13 residues. CDR3 DNA: TGTGCCAGCAGCCGCGTGGTGCAAGAGACCCAGTACTTC. This translates into CASSRVVQETQYF.